This T cell receptor beta chain was profiled in a study of cytomegalovirus exposure and HLA in healthy donors. Whole-study findings and limits: What was likely a sequencing artifact was a cluster of highly shared sequence variants. In an earlier analysis, productive rearrangement rates for most beta V segments clustered near 87% or 30%.

From germline, CDR1 is DFQATT and CDR2 SNEGSKA (reference sequence). V dropped 3 bases and J dropped 8 bases, with 10 bases sitting between them. The CDR3 has 11 amino acids. PCR used 60 Vbeta primers and 13 Jbeta primers. Sequenced by immunoSEQ multiplex PCR; TCRdb stores in-frame clones only, minus some. The sample records fewer than 200,000 clones, about 79% being singletons. This clone is a singleton in its sample. What it binds is unknown. The V call is TRBV20-1, the J call TRBJ1-2, with a tentative D call TRBD1 (5 bases). The sequencing sample was made of PBMCs. The sequence derives from a female donor in good health and CMV-seronegative. Here the CDR3 reads CSARQGAGYTF. The DNA of the CDR3 is TGCAGTGCTAGGCAAGGGGCGGGCTACACCTTC.